This T cell receptor beta chain was recorded in a study of blood T cell repertoires in COVID-19. Study details: In each case, the material was cDNA or gDNA derived from T cells, B-cell-depleted T cells, or PBMCs.

CDR1 is MNHEY and CDR2 is SVGAGI in the germline V gene. The CDR3 loop spans 11 amino acids. V gave up 7 bases and J gave up 6 bases, with 9 bases separating them. The Seattle patients joined while their infection was active and were tracked longitudinally afterward. Some clones are missing from TCRdb's copy, which holds only in-frame ones; the method was immunoSEQ multiplex PCR. The profile shows some 200,000 clones, roughly 79% of them singletons. Material for sequencing was peripheral blood. V and J are TRBV6-5 and TRBJ1-1; the D gene is possibly TRBD1 (5 bases). The receptor was isolated from a woman of 80 years or more with COVID-19, enrolled during active disease. The CDR3 here is CASIKGSEAFF. The CDR3 DNA is TGTGCCAGCATCAAGGGGTCTGAAGCTTTCTTT.